The sample holds a few counts of the clone carrying this TCR beta chain. The data originate from a study of blood T cell repertoires in COVID-19. Some clones are missing from TCRdb's copy, which holds only in-frame ones; the method was immunoSEQ multiplex PCR. The sample includes 200,000 to 250,000 clones, roughly nine tenths of them seen just once. The CDR3 contains 16 residues. V was clipped by 4 bases and J by 1 base, with 17 bases between them. Germline lookup yields CDR1 SGHRS and CDR2 YFSETQ. This chain uses TRBV5-1 with TRBJ1-1, with D possibly being TRBD1 (5 bases). Source material: peripheral blood. The source of this sequence is a man between 35 and 55 years old with active or convalescent COVID-19. CDR3 DNA sequence: TGCGCCAGCAGCGGACGACAGCAGGATTCGAACACTGAAGCTTTCTTT. Translating it yields CASSGRQQDSNTEAFF.